Sequencing of this T cell receptor (beta chain) was carried out in a study of somatic mutations in cytotoxic T cells in rheumatoid arthritis. For the study at large: Patient blood was drawn as 30 ml EDTA; the draw came right after diagnosis and before any treatment. Several of the V beta antibody-stained T-cell populations were flow-sorted at nearly 100% purity; V beta1+ cells were among them and were sequenced for TCRB.

General observations from the study: CD8+ T cells showed clonality that did not differ significantly between patients with rheumatoid arthritis and age-matched healthy controls. More than 20% of CD8+ cells belonged to the largest clone in about an eighth of the 65 patients.

Germline-derived CDR1 and CDR2 are LNHNV and YYDKDF (reference sequence). CDR3 length: 17 amino acids. Trimming took off 1 base at V and 5 bases at J, with 19 bases between the two ends. As concerns this clone: Antigen: not known.

This table comes from immunoSEQ multiplex PCR, and its TCRdb copy is limited to in-frame clones, with some not included. The sample contains approximately 19,000 clones, roughly four fifths of which appear only once. The sequence derives from an adult with rheumatoid arthritis. The chain combines TRBV15 with TRBJ2-3; perhaps TRBD2 as D (5 bases). Specimen: CD8+ T cells sorted from blood. CDR3 residues: CATSRAYGLAARDTQYF. Written as DNA, the CDR3 is TGTGCCACCAGCAGAGCTTATGGGCTAGCCGCGAGAGATACGCAGTATTTT.